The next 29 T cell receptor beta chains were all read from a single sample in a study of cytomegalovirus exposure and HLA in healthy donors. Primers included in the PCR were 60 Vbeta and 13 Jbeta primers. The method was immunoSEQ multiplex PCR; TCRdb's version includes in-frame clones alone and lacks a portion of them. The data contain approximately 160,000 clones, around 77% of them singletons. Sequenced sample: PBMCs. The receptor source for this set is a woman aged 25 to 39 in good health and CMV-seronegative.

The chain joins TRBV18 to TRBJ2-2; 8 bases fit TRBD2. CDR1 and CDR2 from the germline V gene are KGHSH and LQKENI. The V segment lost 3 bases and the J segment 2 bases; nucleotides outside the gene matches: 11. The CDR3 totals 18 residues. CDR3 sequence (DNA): TGTGCCAGCTCACCCGGGACTAGAACCCATATTAACACCGGGGAGCTGTTTTTT. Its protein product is CASSPGTRTHINTGELFF.

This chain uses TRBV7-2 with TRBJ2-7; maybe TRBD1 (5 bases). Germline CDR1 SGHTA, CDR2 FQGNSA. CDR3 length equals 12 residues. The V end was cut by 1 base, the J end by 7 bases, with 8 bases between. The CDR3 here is CASSLDQGEQYF. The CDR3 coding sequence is TGTGCCAGCAGCTTAGACCAGGGAGAGCAGTACTTC.

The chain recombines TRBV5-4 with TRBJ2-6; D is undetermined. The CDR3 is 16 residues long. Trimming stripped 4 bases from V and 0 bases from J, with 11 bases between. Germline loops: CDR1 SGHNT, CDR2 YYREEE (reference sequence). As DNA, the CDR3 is TGTGCCAGCAGCACCCCCCGGGTCTCTGGGGCCAACGTCCTGACTTTC. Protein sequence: CASSTPRVSGANVLTF. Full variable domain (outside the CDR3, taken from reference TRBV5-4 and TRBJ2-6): ETGVTQSPTHLIKTRGQQVTLRCSSQSGHNTVSWYQQALGQGPQFIFQYYREEENGRGNFPPRFSGLQFPNYSSELNVNALELDDSALYLCASSTPRVSGANVLTFGAGSRLTVL.

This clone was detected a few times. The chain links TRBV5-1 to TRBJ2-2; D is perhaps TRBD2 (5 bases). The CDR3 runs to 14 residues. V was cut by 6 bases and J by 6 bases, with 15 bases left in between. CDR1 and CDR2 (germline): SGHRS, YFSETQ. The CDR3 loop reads CASNPEPRAGELFF. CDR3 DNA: TGCGCCAGCAATCCCGAGCCGAGGGCCGGGGAGCTGTTTTTT.

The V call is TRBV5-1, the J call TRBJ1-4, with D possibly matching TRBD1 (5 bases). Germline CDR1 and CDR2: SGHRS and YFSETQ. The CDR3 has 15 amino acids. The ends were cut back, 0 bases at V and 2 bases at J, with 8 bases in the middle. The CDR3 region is CASSLDRLTNEKLFF. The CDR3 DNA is TGCGCCAGCAGCTTGGACAGGCTGACTAATGAAAAACTGTTTTTT.

Here the CDR3 DNA reads TGTGCCTGCAGAAGCGGGAGGGAATACAATGAGCAGTTCTTC. This encodes CACRSGREYNEQFF. The chain is built from TRBV30 and TRBJ2-1; 10 nucleotides agree with TRBD2. The length of the CDR3 is 14 residues. Germline V gene lookup returns CDR1 GTSNPN and CDR2 SVGIG (reference sequence). The V gene end was trimmed by 6 bases and the J gene end by 4 bases; junction bases not matched to a gene: 6.

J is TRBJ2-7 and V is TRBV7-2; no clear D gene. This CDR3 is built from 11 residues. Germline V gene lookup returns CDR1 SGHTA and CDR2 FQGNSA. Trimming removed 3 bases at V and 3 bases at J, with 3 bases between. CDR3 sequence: CASSFIYEQYF. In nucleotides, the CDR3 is TGTGCCAGCAGCTTCATCTACGAGCAGTACTTC.

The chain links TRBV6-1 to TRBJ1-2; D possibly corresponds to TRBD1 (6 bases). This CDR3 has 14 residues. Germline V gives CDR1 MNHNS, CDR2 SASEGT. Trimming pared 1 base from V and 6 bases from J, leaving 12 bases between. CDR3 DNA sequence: TGTGCCAGCAGTGAAGGCCCCAGGGGAAATGGCTACACCTTC. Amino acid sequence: CASSEGPRGNGYTF.

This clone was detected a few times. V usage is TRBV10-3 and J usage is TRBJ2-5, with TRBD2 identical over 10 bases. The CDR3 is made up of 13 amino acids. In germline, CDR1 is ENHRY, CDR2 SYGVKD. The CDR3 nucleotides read TGTGGCGTAGCGGGAGGCCCGGGGGAGACCCAGTACTTC. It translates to CGVAGGPGETQYF.

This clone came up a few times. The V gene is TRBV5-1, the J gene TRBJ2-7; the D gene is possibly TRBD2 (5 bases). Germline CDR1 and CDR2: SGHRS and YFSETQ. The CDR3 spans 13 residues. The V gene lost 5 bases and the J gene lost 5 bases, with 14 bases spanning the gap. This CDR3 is CASSLEGANEQYF. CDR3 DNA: TGCGCCAGCAGTCTTGAGGGAGCGAACGAGCAGTACTTC. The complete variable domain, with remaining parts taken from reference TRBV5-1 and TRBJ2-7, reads KAGVTQTPRYLIKTRGQQVTLSCSPISGHRSVSWYQQTPGQGLQFLFEYFSETQRNKGNFPGRFSGRQFSNSRSEMNVSTLELGDSALYLCASSLEGANEQYFGPGTRLTVT.

CDR3 residues: CASIIAGPSNTGELFF. The CDR3 DNA sequence: TGTGCCAGCATCATAGCGGGCCCCTCGAACACCGGGGAGCTGTTTTTT. This chain links TRBV5-6 with TRBJ2-2; 7 bases fit TRBD2. The CDR3 runs to 16 residues. V was clipped by 6 bases and J by 0 bases; unmatched bases: 8. Per the germline V gene, CDR1 is SGHDT and CDR2 is YYEEEE.

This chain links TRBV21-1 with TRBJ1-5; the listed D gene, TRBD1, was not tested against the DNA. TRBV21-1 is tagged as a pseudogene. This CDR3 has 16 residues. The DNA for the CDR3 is TGTGCCAGCAGCAAAGAAGCAGGGGGCGCAAATCAGCCCCAGCATTTT. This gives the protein CASSKEAGGANQPQHF.

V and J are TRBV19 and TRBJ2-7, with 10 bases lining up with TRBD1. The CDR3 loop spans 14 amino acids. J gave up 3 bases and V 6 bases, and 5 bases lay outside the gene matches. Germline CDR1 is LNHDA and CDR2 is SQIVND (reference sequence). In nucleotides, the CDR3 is TGTGCCAGTAGCCCCGGACAGGGGGGCTACGAGCAGTACTTC. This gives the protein CASSPGQGGYEQYF.

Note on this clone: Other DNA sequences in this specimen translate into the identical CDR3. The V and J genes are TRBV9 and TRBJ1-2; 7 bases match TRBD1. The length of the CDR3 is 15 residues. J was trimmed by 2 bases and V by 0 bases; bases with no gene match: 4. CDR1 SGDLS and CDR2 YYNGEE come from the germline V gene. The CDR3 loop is CASSVAGTANYGYTF. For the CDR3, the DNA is TGTGCCAGCAGCGTAGCCGGGACAGCCAACTATGGCTACACCTTC.

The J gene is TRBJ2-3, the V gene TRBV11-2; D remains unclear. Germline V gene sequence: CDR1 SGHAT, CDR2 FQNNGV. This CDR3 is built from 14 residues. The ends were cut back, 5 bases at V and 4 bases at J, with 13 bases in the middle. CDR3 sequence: CASSLLSPADTQYF. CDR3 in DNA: TGTGCCAGCAGCCTCCTCTCCCCGGCAGATACGCAGTATTTT.

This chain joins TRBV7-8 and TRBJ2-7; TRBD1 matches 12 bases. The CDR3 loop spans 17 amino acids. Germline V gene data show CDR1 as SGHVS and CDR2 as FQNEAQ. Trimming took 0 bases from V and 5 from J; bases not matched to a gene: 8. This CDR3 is CASSLASGTGGWHEQYF. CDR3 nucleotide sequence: TGTGCCAGCAGCTTAGCCTCCGGGACAGGGGGCTGGCACGAGCAGTACTTC.

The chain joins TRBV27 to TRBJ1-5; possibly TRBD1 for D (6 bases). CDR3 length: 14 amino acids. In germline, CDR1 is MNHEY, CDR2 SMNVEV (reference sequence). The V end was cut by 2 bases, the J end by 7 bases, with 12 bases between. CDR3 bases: TGTGCCAGCAGTTTACAGGGGCCTGGACAGCCCCAGCATTTT. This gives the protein CASSLQGPGQPQHF.

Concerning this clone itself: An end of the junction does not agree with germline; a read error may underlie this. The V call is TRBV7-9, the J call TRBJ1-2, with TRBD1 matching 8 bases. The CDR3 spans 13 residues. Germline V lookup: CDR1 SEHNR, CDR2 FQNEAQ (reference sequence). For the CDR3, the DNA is TGTGCCAGCAGCCCCAGGACAGGGAATGGCTACCCCTTC. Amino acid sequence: CASSPRTGNGYPF.

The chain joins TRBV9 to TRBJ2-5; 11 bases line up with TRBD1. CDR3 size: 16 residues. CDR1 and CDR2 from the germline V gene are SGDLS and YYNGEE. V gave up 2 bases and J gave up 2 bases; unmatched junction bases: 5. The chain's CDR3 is CASSVGQGAGQETQYF. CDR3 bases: TGTGCCAGCAGCGTCGGACAGGGGGCTGGACAAGAGACCCAGTACTTC.

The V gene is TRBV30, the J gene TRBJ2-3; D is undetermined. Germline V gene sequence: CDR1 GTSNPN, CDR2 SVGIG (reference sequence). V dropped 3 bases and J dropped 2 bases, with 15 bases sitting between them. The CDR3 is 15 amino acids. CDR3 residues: CAWSALGGFTDTQYF. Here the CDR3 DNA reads TGTGCCTGGAGCGCCCTAGGCGGCTTCACAGATACGCAGTATTTT.

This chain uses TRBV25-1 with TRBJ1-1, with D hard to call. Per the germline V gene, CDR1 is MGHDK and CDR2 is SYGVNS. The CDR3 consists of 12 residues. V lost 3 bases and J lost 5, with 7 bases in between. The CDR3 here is CASSDGVTEAFF. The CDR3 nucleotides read TGTGCCAGCAGTGATGGAGTTACTGAAGCTTTCTTT. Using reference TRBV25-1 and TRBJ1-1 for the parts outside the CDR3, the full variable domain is EADIYQTPRYLVIGTGKKITLECSQTMGHDKMYWYQQDPGMELHLIHYSYGVNSTEKGDLSSESTVSRIRTEHFPLTLESARPSHTSQYLCASSDGVTEAFFGQGTRLTVV.

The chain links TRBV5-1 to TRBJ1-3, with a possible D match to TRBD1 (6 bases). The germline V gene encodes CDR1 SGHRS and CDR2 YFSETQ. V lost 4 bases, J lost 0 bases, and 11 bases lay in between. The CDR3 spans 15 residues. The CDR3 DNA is TGCGCCAGCAGCGGCGGGGGGGCCTCTGGAAACACCATATATTTT. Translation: CASSGGGASGNTIYF. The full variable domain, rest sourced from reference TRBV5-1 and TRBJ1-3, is KAGVTQTPRYLIKTRGQQVTLSCSPISGHRSVSWYQQTPGQGLQFLFEYFSETQRNKGNFPGRFSGRQFSNSRSEMNVSTLELGDSALYLCASSGGGASGNTIYFGEGSWLTVV.

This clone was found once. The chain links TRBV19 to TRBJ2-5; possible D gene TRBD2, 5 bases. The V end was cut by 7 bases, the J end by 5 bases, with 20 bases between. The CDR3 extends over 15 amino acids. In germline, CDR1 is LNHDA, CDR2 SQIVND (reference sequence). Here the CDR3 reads CASMSGRVSGETQYF. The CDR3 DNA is TGTGCCAGTATGTCTGGAAGGGTTTCGGGGGAGACCCAGTACTTC.

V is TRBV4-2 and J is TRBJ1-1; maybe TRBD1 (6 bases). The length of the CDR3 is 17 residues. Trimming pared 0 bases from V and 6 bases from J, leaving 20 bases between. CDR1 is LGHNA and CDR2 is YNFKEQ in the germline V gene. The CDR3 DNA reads TGTGCCAGCAGCCAAGATGGTGGGTCAGGGGAAATAGCTGAAGCTTTCTTT. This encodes CASSQDGGSGEIAEAFF.

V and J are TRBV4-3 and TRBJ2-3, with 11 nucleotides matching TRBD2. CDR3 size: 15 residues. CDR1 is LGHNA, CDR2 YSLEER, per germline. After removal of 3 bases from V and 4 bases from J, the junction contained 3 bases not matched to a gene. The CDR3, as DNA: TGCGCCAGCAGCCAGTCACTAGCGGGGGCAGATACGCAGTATTTT. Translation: CASSQSLAGADTQYF.

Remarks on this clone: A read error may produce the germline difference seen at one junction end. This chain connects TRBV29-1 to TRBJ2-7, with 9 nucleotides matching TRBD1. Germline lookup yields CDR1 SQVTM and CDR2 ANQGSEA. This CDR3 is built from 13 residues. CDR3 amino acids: CSVEGQGTYEQYF. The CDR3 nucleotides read TGCAGCGTCGAAGGACAGGGGACCTACGAGCAGTACTTC.

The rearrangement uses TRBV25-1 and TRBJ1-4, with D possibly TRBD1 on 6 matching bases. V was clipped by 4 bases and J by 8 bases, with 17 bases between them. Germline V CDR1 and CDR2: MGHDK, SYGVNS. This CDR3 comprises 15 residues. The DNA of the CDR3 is TGTGCCAGCAGTGCGAGGGGACACCTAGAAGAAAAACTGTTTTTT. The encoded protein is CASSARGHLEEKLFF.

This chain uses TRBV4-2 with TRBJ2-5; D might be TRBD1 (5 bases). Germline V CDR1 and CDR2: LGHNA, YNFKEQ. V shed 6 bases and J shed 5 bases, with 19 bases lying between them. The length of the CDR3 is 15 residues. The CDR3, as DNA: TGTGCCAGCAGACCTCGGTCCCAGGGTCCCGAGACCCAGTACTTC. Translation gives CASRPRSQGPETQYF.

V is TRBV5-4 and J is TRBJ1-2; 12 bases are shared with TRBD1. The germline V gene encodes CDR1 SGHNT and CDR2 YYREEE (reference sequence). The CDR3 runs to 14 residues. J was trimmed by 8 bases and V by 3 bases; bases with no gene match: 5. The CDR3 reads CASSSAGTGGGYTF. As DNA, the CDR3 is TGTGCCAGCAGCTCAGCCGGGACAGGGGGCGGCTACACCTTC.